This T cell receptor beta chain was obtained from a study of pediatric ulcerative colitis. With regard to this clone: Antigen specificity is unknown.

The CDR3 has 13 amino acids. CDR1 is SQVTM and CDR2 is ANQGSEA in the germline V gene. The V and J ends lost 8 bases and 4 bases respectively, with 17 bases between them. Sequencing used immunoSEQ multiplex PCR; TCRdb keeps in-frame clones, though not all of them. The table has some 60,000 clones, over 70% seen once. Study-level findings and limits: A couple of rectal clonotypes were found only in ulcerative colitis patients, all of them.

The sample taken for sequencing was blood. The clonotype was recovered from a boy between 5 and 17 years old with moderate ulcerative colitis. The chain couples TRBV29-1 to TRBJ2-5; D may be TRBD1 or TRBD2 (6 bases each). The CDR3 DNA reads TGCAGCTTCCGGACAGCCGGGGGAGAGACCCAGTACTTC. Its protein product is CSFRTAGGETQYF.